These 26 T cell receptor beta chains originate from one sample sequenced in a study of blood T cell repertoires in COVID-19 (TCRdb year 2020). The method was the immunoSEQ multiplex PCR assay. TCRdb retrieved this table from immuneACCESS and kept in-frame rearrangements only. Not all clones are present; in checked studies, unresolved V genes account for under half, and no reason is known for the remainder. This sample gives roughly 97,000 clones in total; over 65% of them show up just once. The top ten hold under 30% of the sample. Input material: peripheral blood. These receptors were collected from a man between 60 and 75 years old with acute or convalescent COVID-19.

A word on this clone: The junction shows a germline mismatch at one end, possibly a read error. The chain joins TRBV12-5 to TRBJ2-2; D is perhaps TRBD2 (5 bases). The CDR3 extends over 15 amino acids. CDR1 LGHNT and CDR2 FRNRAP come from the germline V gene. CDR3 region: CASGFGYGNAGELFF. The CDR3 DNA sequence: TGTGCTAGTGGTTTCGGCTACGGGAACGCCGGGGAGCTGTTTTTT.

This clone was observed a single time. Here the CDR3 reads CASSRGTSGSSEQFF. The CDR3 nucleotides read TGCGCCAGCAGCCGCGGGACTAGCGGGAGCAGTGAGCAGTTCTTC. The V gene is TRBV5-1, the J gene TRBJ2-1, with 14 bases that match TRBD2. The CDR3 has 15 residues. Trimming removed 4 bases from V and 9 bases from J; junction bases left unmatched: 6. Germline loops: CDR1 SGHRS, CDR2 YFSETQ. Full variable domain (remainder filled in from reference TRBV5-1 and TRBJ2-1): KAGVTQTPRYLIKTRGQQVTLSCSPISGHRSVSWYQQTPGQGLQFLFEYFSETQRNKGNFPGRFSGRQFSNSRSEMNVSTLELGDSALYLCASSRGTSGSSEQFFGPGTRLTVL.

The chain has TRBV9 and TRBJ2-5, with D possibly TRBD2 on 6 matching bases. V dropped 0 bases and J dropped 5 bases, with 8 bases sitting between them. Germline V gene lookup returns CDR1 SGDLS and CDR2 YYNGEE. The CDR3 spans 13 residues. In DNA, the CDR3 is TGTGCCAGCAGCGTAGTCAGCGGGGAGACCCAGTACTTC. It encodes CASSVVSGETQYF.

The chain recombines TRBV13 with TRBJ1-6; tentatively, D is TRBD1 (5 bases). Between the trimmed V and J ends, which lost 5 bases and 7 bases, there was a span of 12 bases. Germline CDR1 is PRHDT and CDR2 is FYEKMQ (reference sequence). This CDR3 region has 14 residues. The chain's CDR3 is CASSARPGNSPLHF. CDR3 sequence (DNA): TGTGCCAGCAGCGCACGTCCAGGGAATTCACCCCTCCACTTT.

The chain combines TRBV11-3 with TRBJ2-3, with TRBD2 matching 10 bases. Germline lookup yields CDR1 SGHNT and CDR2 YENEEA. The CDR3 is 16 amino acids. The junction had 6 bases not matched to a gene; V was cut back by 5 bases and J by 1 base. The CDR3 nucleotides read TGTGCCAGCAGCCCAAGAAGCGGGAGGGGCACAGATACGCAGTATTTT. It codes for CASSPRSGRGTDTQYF.

The chain uses TRBV24-1 and TRBJ2-2, with D possibly being TRBD1 (5 bases). Germline V CDR1 and CDR2: KGHDR, SFDVKD. Trimming left V 2 bases short and J 6 bases short, with 21 bases between. This CDR3 contains 18 residues. CDR3 nucleotide sequence: TGTGCCACCAGTGATTATTTGGGGCCAGAATCCCTTGCCGGGGAGCTGTTTTTT. The encoded protein is CATSDYLGPESLAGELFF.

The chain is built from TRBV5-6 and TRBJ1-2; D gene unclear. The germline gives CDR1 SGHDT, CDR2 YYEEEE. Trimming cost V 4 bases and J 1 base, with 14 bases left between them. The CDR3 loop spans 15 amino acids. The CDR3 DNA reads as TGTGCCAGCAGCGGTTGGTGGGGAGGTAACTATGGCTACACCTTC. Encoded protein: CASSGWWGGNYGYTF. The full variable domain, its missing parts supplied by reference TRBV5-6 and TRBJ1-2, is DAGVTQSPTHLIKTRGQQVTLRCSPKSGHDTVSWYQQALGQGPQFIFQYYEEEERQRGNFPDRFSGHQFPNYSSELNVNALLLGDSALYLCASSGWWGGNYGYTFGSGTRLTVV.

The CDR3 DNA reads TGTGCCAGCTCACTTTTCAAGCAGGGGGATGGCTACACCTTC. This codes for CASSLFKQGDGYTF. V gene TRBV18 combines with J gene TRBJ1-2; TRBD1 aligns across 7 bases. The CDR3 sequence is 14 residues long. Germline V gene lookup returns CDR1 KGHSH and CDR2 LQKENI. Trimming took 4 bases from V and 6 from J; bases not matched to a gene: 8. Supplemented by reference TRBV18 and TRBJ1-2, the full variable domain reads NAGVMQNPRHLVRRRGQEARLRCSPMKGHSHVYWYRQLPEEGLKFMVYLQKENIIDESGMPKERFSAEFPKEGPSILRIQQVVRGDSAAYFCASSLFKQGDGYTFGSGTRLTVV.

The J gene is TRBJ2-7, the V gene TRBV5-1, with unresolved D. This CDR3 spans 12 amino acids. V was trimmed by 3 bases and J by 4 bases, leaving 8 bases between them. From germline, CDR1 is SGHRS and CDR2 YFSETQ. CDR3: CASSSTTYEQYF. The DNA of the CDR3 is TGCGCCAGCAGCTCCACTACTTACGAGCAGTACTTC.

The V call is TRBV19, the J call TRBJ1-4; no clear D gene. Germline assignment: CDR1 LNHDA and CDR2 SQIVND (reference sequence). The CDR3 is 15 residues long. The V and J ends lost 8 bases and 3 bases respectively, with 16 bases between them. The CDR3 reads CASCTSGASNEKLFF. CDR3 DNA: TGTGCCAGTTGTACATCCGGAGCGTCTAATGAAAAACTGTTTTTT.

V usage is TRBV14 and J usage is TRBJ2-1, with D uncertain. Trimming took 2 bases from V and 7 from J, leaving 15 bases between them. The CDR3 is 15 amino acids. Germline loops: CDR1 SGHDN, CDR2 FVKESK. The CDR3 loop reads CASSQRDFRGNEQFF. CDR3 nucleotides: TGTGCCAGCAGCCAAAGAGACTTTCGCGGAAATGAGCAGTTCTTC.

The chain has TRBV11-2 and TRBJ1-5; D ambiguous. The CDR3 has 15 amino acids. Trimming pared 0 bases from V and 5 bases from J, leaving 11 bases between. In germline, CDR1 is SGHAT, CDR2 FQNNGV. The CDR3 DNA sequence: TGTGCCAGCAGCTTAGATGGGAGGGAGGATCAGCCCCAGCATTTT. This gives the protein CASSLDGREDQPQHF.

The V call is TRBV6-5, the J call TRBJ1-5, with no clear D. This CDR3 has 11 amino acids. CDR1 is MNHEY and CDR2 is SVGAGI in the germline V gene. The ends were cut back, 6 bases at V and 8 bases at J, with 8 bases in the middle. This CDR3 is CASSREEPQHF. Written as DNA, the CDR3 is TGTGCCAGCAGCCGGGAGGAGCCCCAGCATTTT.

This clone was seen a few times. The chain carries TRBV19 and TRBJ2-2, with a weak D call TRBD1 (6 bases). The CDR3 sequence is 13 residues long. Trimming removed 6 bases from V and 4 bases from J, with 9 bases in between. The germline CDR1 and CDR2 sequences are LNHDA and SQIVND (reference sequence). Written as DNA, the CDR3 is TGTGCCAGTAGCAGACAGGTCACCGGGGAGCTGTTTTTT. Translating gives CASSRQVTGELFF.

The rearrangement uses TRBV5-4 and TRBJ2-3; TRBD2 matches at 10 bases. With V trimmed by 1 base and J by 0 bases, 8 bases remained unmatched. Germline V gives CDR1 SGHNT, CDR2 YYREEE (reference sequence). This CDR3 region has 18 residues. The CDR3 sequence is CASSLYGSGGSSTDTQYF. The CDR3, as DNA: TGTGCCAGCAGCTTGTATGGTAGCGGGGGGTCTAGCACAGATACGCAGTATTTT.

This rearrangement joins TRBV12-5 to TRBJ2-5; TRBD2 matches at 13 bases. V dropped 4 bases and J dropped 2; count of bases not matched to a gene: 1. The CDR3 consists of 15 residues. In germline, CDR1 is LGHNT, CDR2 FRNRAP. CDR3 region: CASGSGLAGQETQYF. Written as DNA, the CDR3 is TGTGCTAGTGGTTCGGGACTAGCGGGGCAAGAGACCCAGTACTTC.

The chain links TRBV10-2 to TRBJ2-7; D ambiguous. The CDR3 spans 12 residues. Trimming removed 4 bases from V and 1 base from J, with 5 bases in between. Germline V lookup: CDR1 WSHSY, CDR2 SAAADI. The CDR3 region has the DNA TGCGCCAGCAGTGTGAGTTCCTACGAGCAGTACTTC. Its translation is CASSVSSYEQYF.

The V gene is TRBV5-4, the J gene TRBJ1-4, with TRBD1 matching 8 bases. CDR3 length: 15 amino acids. With V trimmed by 0 bases and J by 5 bases, 3 bases remained unmatched. The germline V gene has CDR1 SGHNT and CDR2 YYREEE (reference sequence). CDR3 DNA: TGTGCCAGCAGCTTGGCGGGGGACAGGAATGAAAAACTGTTTTTT. Translated: CASSLAGDRNEKLFF.

The V and J genes are TRBV29-1 and TRBJ2-1, with no clear D. Germline V gene lookup returns CDR1 SQVTM and CDR2 ANQGSEA. Trimming removed 3 bases at V and 12 bases at J, with 15 bases between. The CDR3 is 12 residues long. CDR3 bases: TGCAGCGTTGAGGGTGACTCCCCCGGGCAGTTCTTC. Encoded protein: CSVEGDSPGQFF.

The chain links TRBV6-5 to TRBJ2-4; D unclear. Trimming took 6 bases from V and 6 from J, leaving 15 bases between them. The CDR3 is 14 amino acids. The germline gives CDR1 MNHEY, CDR2 SVGAGI. In DNA, the CDR3 is TGTGCCAGCAGCTTACCCTTTAACACAAACATTCAGTACTTC. Protein sequence: CASSLPFNTNIQYF.

This chain uses TRBV7-9 with TRBJ1-2, with a possible D match to TRBD1 (5 bases). The V gene lost 5 bases and the J gene lost 7 bases, with 11 bases spanning the gap. The CDR3 length is 12 residues. The germline V gene encodes CDR1 SEHNR and CDR2 FQNEAQ (reference sequence). In DNA, the CDR3 is TGTGCCAGCAGCCCGACAGTACGTGGCTACACCTTC. Its protein is CASSPTVRGYTF.

V gene TRBV10-2 combines with J gene TRBJ2-7; 7 nucleotides agree with TRBD2. This CDR3 has 14 amino acids. J gave up 6 bases and V 1 base, and 6 bases lay outside the gene matches. CDR1 is WSHSY, CDR2 SAAADI, per germline. Written as DNA, the CDR3 is TGCGCCAGCAGTGAGTACCGGGGAGGGGCCGAGCAGTACGTC. This gives the protein CASSEYRGGAEQYV.

The chain carries TRBV3-1 (or the pseudogene TRBV3-2) and TRBJ2-2; weak D call: TRBD2 (6 bases). This CDR3 comprises 15 residues. The germline V gene encodes CDR1 LGHDT and CDR2 YNNKEL (reference sequence). V was trimmed by 4 bases and J by 4 bases, leaving 13 bases between them. Here the CDR3 reads CASSPGGASTGELFF. Here the CDR3 DNA reads TGTGCCAGCAGCCCCGGAGGGGCGAGCACCGGGGAGCTGTTTTTT.

CDR3 residues: CASSPSRGAKNIQYF. The DNA of the CDR3 is TGTGCCAGCAGCCCCAGCAGGGGGGCCAAAAACATTCAGTACTTC. This chain uses TRBV7-8 with TRBJ2-4; 7 bases map to TRBD1. With 5 bases clipped from V and 1 base from J, the junction kept 5 bases outside the gene matches. The V gene's germline CDR1 is SGHVS and CDR2 FQNEAQ. CDR3 length equals 15 residues.

This clone appeared a single time. CDR3: CSVEGGRAVEQFF. Written as DNA, the CDR3 is TGCAGCGTTGAGGGTGGGAGGGCCGTTGAGCAGTTCTTC. The V and J genes are TRBV29-1 and TRBJ2-1, with 7 positions matching TRBD2. The CDR3 length is 13 residues. After removal of 3 bases from V and 9 bases from J, the junction contained 8 bases not matched to a gene. The V gene's germline CDR1 is SQVTM and CDR2 ANQGSEA.

This sequence joins TRBV18 and TRBJ2-5; 8 bases fit TRBD1. J was trimmed by 4 bases and V by 3 bases; bases with no gene match: 7. The CDR3 is made up of 15 amino acids. Germline V gene data show CDR1 as KGHSH and CDR2 as LQKENI. The CDR3 spells CASSPPGQAGETQYF. DNA of the CDR3: TGTGCCAGCTCACCCCCGGGACAGGCGGGAGAGACCCAGTACTTC.